This T cell receptor (beta chain) was profiled in a study of blood T cell repertoires in COVID-19 (TCRdb year 2020). Background for the entire study: The collaborator samples originated in the United States, Italy and Spain and spanned the acute and convalescent phases of COVID-19. The prospective study material was composed of cDNA or gDNA derived from T cells, B-cell-depleted T cells, or PBMCs. The dataset comprised deeply sampled blood TCRbeta repertoires from subjects exposed to, actively infected with, or recovered from COVID-19. A freely available public database, intended as a resource for researchers studying the immune response to SARS-CoV-2, is where the repertoires were released. The samples were drawn from two sources: the first 160 participants of the ongoing ImmuneRACE study, and 1,254 subjects contributed by 6 global collaborators. Sample metadata almost always included a de-identified subject ID, COVID-19 status, age in years and sex. Where available, HLA class I and class II types were obtained from metadata supplied by the sample provider rather than from assay-based typing. On the study overall, not on this receptor specifically: Clinical and demographic metadata were provided uncurated, with the amount varying by source and participant.

The immunoSEQ Assay, a bias-controlled multiplex PCR, was used to amplify TCRbeta CDR3 regions from genomic DNA. As for the authors' bioinformatics: Nucleated cell counts per sample were estimated from amplification of reference gene primers within the assay. Sequence reads were collapsed and filtered to measure the absolute abundance of every unique TCRbeta CDR3 rearrangement. For each sample, productive Simpson clonality was calculated by taking the square root of Simpson's diversity index across productive rearrangements. TCRdb took over this immuneACCESS table, retaining in-frame rearrangements with V and J assigned. Such tables are incomplete; in checked studies, under half of the missing clones stem from an unresolved V gene, and the remainder is unexplained. The DNA was the basis for D and trimming; V, J and clone size are from that table. In all, the sample holds roughly 200,000 clones, and 80% to 90% of those were seen once. Of the sample, around 8.9% falls within the top ten clones.

Collaborating institutions collected whole blood in K2EDTA tubes following their own protocols. For TCRbeta analysis, collaborator samples were shipped as frozen whole blood, as isolated PBMCs, or as DNA extracted from either sample type. The CDR3 covers 15 residues, taking in both the cysteine and the phenylalanine. Left in the record is the CDR3 DNA by itself, 45 bases read in frame from the first base. The germline V gene provides CDR1 SGHDT and CDR2 YYEEEE. The junction carries 14 bases between V and J, which are trimmed by 4 bases and 1 base respectively. In regard to this clone: Its antigen is still unknown. Base qualities are missing; no much larger clone stands one base away.

Sequencing input: peripheral blood. This chain is built from TRBV5-6 and TRBJ1-2, with TRBD1 as a weak D call on 5 bases. This TCR derives from a middle-aged man with active or convalescent COVID-19. The DNA reads TGTGCCAGCAGCAGGGAGGGACGGAGTAACTATGGCTACACCTTC. It translates as CASSREGRSNYGYTF.